A single count supports the clone carrying this T cell receptor beta chain. This entry is derived from a study of cytomegalovirus exposure and HLA in healthy donors. Generated by immunoSEQ multiplex PCR, the TCRdb table keeps only in-frame clones and is missing some. The data contain some 160,000 clones, 88% of them singletons. Trimming at V came to 3 bases and at J to 2 bases, leaving 12 bases not matched to a gene. The CDR3 sequence is 17 residues long. Germline lookup yields CDR1 MNHEY and CDR2 SMNVEV (reference sequence). V is TRBV27 and J is TRBJ2-7; 8 bases are a match to TRBD2. The sequence was collected from a man between 18 and 35 years old in good health and CMV-seronegative. The sample was PBMCs. The CDR3 DNA follows: TGTGCCAGCAGTTTCTCGGCGGCGGGAGGTCCTCCCTACGAGCAGTACTTC. Amino acid sequence: CASSFSAAGGPPYEQYF.